The rows below give T cell receptor beta chains drawn from one sample of a study of cytomegalovirus exposure and HLA in healthy donors. Measured with immunoSEQ multiplex PCR; TCRdb has only the in-frame clones, and not every one. The profile shows 180,000 or so clones, over 60% of them singletons. The source material was PBMCs. These receptors came from a man aged 45-65 years in good health and CMV-seropositive. CDR3s include the opening cysteine and the closing phenylalanine or tryptophan. D genes are given only for firm matches. The listing skips clone size in some rows; elsewhere it reads once, few, many or a size class.

>few|TRBJ1-5|TRBV5-6|.
TGTGCCAGCAGCTTGCGGTCGGAACGAGGGTTCAATCAGCCCCAGCATTTT
CASSLRSERGFNQPQHF
>.|TRBJ2-3|TRBV9|.
TGTGCCAGCAGCTCGGGATTTTTGCGATCGGGCACAGATACGCAGTATTTT
CASSSGFLRSGTDTQYF
>once|TRBJ1-2|TRBV5-6|TRBD1
TGTGCCAGCAGCTGGGACAGTATGATTAACTATGGCTACACCTTC
CASSWDSMINYGYTF
>.|TRBJ2-3|TRBV12-2|.
TGTGCAAGTCGCGTGCGGGGGGGGGCGACAGATACGCAGTATTTT
CASRVRGGATDTQYF
>.|TRBJ1-1|TRBV7-2|.
TGTGCCAGCAGCTACCACAGGGCCCAGAACACTGAAGCTTTCTTT
CASSYHRAQNTEAFF
>.|TRBJ1-4|TRBV2|.
TGTGCCAGCAGTGGGGCCAGGAGGAGGGAAAAACTGTTTTTT
CASSGARRREKLFF
>.|TRBJ1-1|TRBV14|TRBD1
TGTGCCAGCAGCCCTCGGACAGGGACTGAAGCTTTCTTT
CASSPRTGTEAFF
>once|TRBJ2-2|TRBV9|.
TGTGCCAGCAGCGTTCTCACAGACAGGATCACCGGGGAGCTGTTTTTT
CASSVLTDRITGELFF
>.|TRBJ2-1|TRBV28|TRBD2
TGTGCCAGCACGGGGGGGGATACGGGGGAGCAGTTCTTC
CASTGGDTGEQFF
>.|TRBJ2-3|TRBV5-1|.
TGCGCCAGCAGCCCGGTGGCGGGGAGCACAGATACGCAGTATTTT
CASSPVAGSTDTQYF
>.|TRBJ2-7|TRBV7-2|TRBD1
TGTGCCAGCAGCTCGCAGACAGGGCCCTACGAGCAGTACTTC
CASSSQTGPYEQYF
>few|TRBJ1-6|TRBV7-9|.
TGTGCCAGCAGCTCAACTTCCGGGGGTAATTCACCCCTCCACTTT
CASSSTSGGNSPLHF
>.|TRBJ2-3|TRBV18|.
TGTGCCAGCTCACCGGGAGCCGGGGATACGCAGTATTTT
CASSPGAGDTQYF
>.|TRBJ1-1|TRBV9|TRBD1
TGTGCCAGCAGCGTCAGACAGGGGGGTGAAGCTTTCTTT
CASSVRQGGEAFF
>.|TRBJ2-5|TRBV27|TRBD1
TGTGCCAGCTGTGACAGGGGACCACCAACGGAGACCCAGTACTTC
CASCDRGPPTETQYF
>.|TRBJ1-2|TRBV5-4|.
TGTGCCAGCAGCTTGGACAGGGACTATGGCTACACCTTC
CASSLDRDYGYTF
>.|TRBJ1-2|TRBV5-4|.
TGTGCCAGCTTCTCACCCACGGGGGACTATGGCTACACCTTC
CASFSPTGDYGYTF
>.|TRBJ1-1|TRBV10-3|.
TGTGCCATCAGCCAGTCCACTGAAGCTTTCTTT
CAISQSTEAFF
>.|TRBJ1-6|TRBV9|TRBD1
TGTGCCAGCAGCGCCACAGGGGCCCCTTCGTCACCCCTCCACTTT
CASSATGAPSSPLHF
>.|TRBJ2-3|TRBV7-8|.
TGTGCCAGCAGCCCAGATGGTATGAAAGATACGCAGTATTTT
CASSPDGMKDTQYF
>once|TRBJ1-2|TRBV6-4|TRBD1
TGTGCCAGCAGTGACTCAGGGGGCCCTAACTATGGCTACACCTTC
CASSDSGGPNYGYTF
>.|TRBJ1-3|TRBV13|.
TGTGCCAGCAGCTTAGGCCTCGGGACTGGAAACACCATATATTTT
CASSLGLGTGNTIYF
>.|TRBJ2-1|TRBV5-1|TRBD2
TGCGCCAGCAGCTTGAATAGCGGGGGTCTGGGTGAGCAGTTCTTC
CASSLNSGGLGEQFF
>.|TRBJ2-2|TRBV28|.
TGTGCCAGCAGTTCCCCCCCTACGGTGAACACCGGGGAGCTGTTTTTT
CASSSPPTVNTGELFF
>.|TRBJ1-5|TRBV7-2|.
TGTGCCAGCAGCTTAACAGGGACCTCCTCAGGGCCCCAGCATTTT
CASSLTGTSSGPQHF
>few|TRBJ1-2|TRBV6-5|.
TGTGCCAGCAGTTTAAACAGGGTGGGTGGCTACACCTTC
CASSLNRVGGYTF
>once|TRBJ1-2|TRBV4-2|TRBD1
TGTGCCAGCAGCCAAGATCAGGGGACAGGAAAAGACTATGGCTACACCTTC
CASSQDQGTGKDYGYTF
>.|TRBJ1-1|TRBV29-1|.
TGCAGCGTTGAACTCCGCACTGAAGCTTTCTTT
CSVELRTEAFF
>.|TRBJ2-2|TRBV9|TRBD2
TGTGCCAGCAGCGCGGGGGGGACCCAACACGGGGAGCTGTTTTTT
CASSAGGTQHGELFF
>.|TRBJ1-6|TRBV7-2|.
TGTGCCAGCAGCTCCAGCCCTTTTGACAGTAATAATTCACCCCTCCACTTT
CASSSSPFDSNNSPLHF
>.|TRBJ1-2|TRBV6-5|TRBD1
TGTGCCAGCAGTCCTGACAGGGGCTCTTATGGCTACACCTTC
CASSPDRGSYGYTF
>.|TRBJ2-1|TRBV7-2|.
TGTGCCAGCAGCTTAGGTGCCAGGGGAACATGGGGTTCCTACAATGAGCAGTTCTTC
CASSLGARGTWGSYNEQFF
>.|TRBJ1-1|TRBV28|.
TGTGCCAGCAAAAATCAGGGGACTAGGACTGAAGCTTTCTTT
CASKNQGTRTEAFF
>few|TRBJ2-4|TRBV7-9|TRBD2
TGTGCCAGCAGCCCCGCCAGCGGGGGGGCGGCCAAAAACATTCAGTACTTC
CASSPASGGAAKNIQYF
>.|TRBJ2-6|TRBV27|.
TGTGCCAGCAGTCCCTACCCCGACAGCTCTGGGGCCAACGTCCTGACTTTC
CASSPYPDSSGANVLTF
>.|TRBJ2-3|TRBV9|TRBD2
TGTGCCAGCAGCGTAAGCGGGGGGGCCGTAGATACGCAGTATTTT
CASSVSGGAVDTQYF
>.|TRBJ2-7|TRBV5-1|.
TGCGCCAGCAGGTGGGACAACTCCTACGAGCAGTACTTC
CASRWDNSYEQYF
>.|TRBJ2-3|TRBV27|TRBD2
TGTGCCAGCACCCGCTCGGGGGGACGCACAGATACGCAGTATTTT
CASTRSGGRTDTQYF
>.|TRBJ1-2|TRBV28|TRBD1
TGTGCCAGCACGTCTAATTGGGGACAGGGCGGGGATGGCTACACCTTC
CASTSNWGQGGDGYTF
>.|TRBJ1-3|TRBV5-1|.
TGCGCCAGCAGCTTGGACCCTCGGGTGCTTACTGGAAACACCATATATTTT
CASSLDPRVLTGNTIYF
>.|TRBJ1-4|TRBV30|TRBD1
TGTGCCTGGAGGGAGACAGGGGCAACTAATGAAAAACTGTTTTTT
CAWRETGATNEKLFF
>.|TRBJ2-1|TRBV5-6|TRBD2
TGTGCCAGCAGCTTGAATGGGCGGGGGGGCGTCAATGAGCAGTTCTTC
CASSLNGRGGVNEQFF
>once|TRBJ1-2|TRBV19|.
TGTGCCAGTAGCCCTGGTGGTGGTAGCTATGGCTACACCTTC
CASSPGGGSYGYTF
>few|TRBJ2-7|TRBV27|TRBD1
TGTGCCAGCGGCCGACAGGGCACCTACGAGCAGTACTTC
CASGRQGTYEQYF
>.|TRBJ2-5|TRBV13|TRBD1
TGTGCCAGCAGCCAGATTGGCCACCGGGACAGGGGCCAAGAGACCCAGTACTTC
CASSQIGHRDRGQETQYF
>.|TRBJ2-3|TRBV7-2|.
TGTGCCAGCAGCTTAAGGCAGGGACTCACAGATACGCAGTATTTT
CASSLRQGLTDTQYF
>.|TRBJ2-1|TRBV28|TRBD2
TGTGCCAGCAGTTTTGGTAGCGGGGGGATTGAGCAGTTCTTC
CASSFGSGGIEQFF
>.|TRBJ1-1|TRBV4-1|.
TGCGCCAGCACCCTTTCGGGGGGTGGGAACACTGAAGCTTTCTTT
CASTLSGGGNTEAFF
>.|TRBJ2-1|TRBV4-3|.
TGCGCCAGCAGCCAAGATTGGTGGCGTCGGGAAATCTACAATGAGCAGTTCTTC
CASSQDWWRREIYNEQFF
>.|TRBJ2-5|TRBV9|TRBD2
TGTGCCAGCAGCGTCGCCTCTAGCGGGGGGTTGGGAGAGACCCAGTACTTC
CASSVASSGGLGETQYF
>.|TRBJ2-7|TRBV5-1|TRBD1
TGCGCCAGCAGCTCCTCCGGGACAGGGGGTTCCTACGAGCAGTACTTC
CASSSSGTGGSYEQYF
>.|TRBJ2-1|TRBV5-1|TRBD1
TGCGCCAGCAGCTTGGGGGACAGGGAGTCCCACAATGAGCAGTTCTTC
CASSLGDRESHNEQFF
>.|TRBJ2-3|TRBV4-3|TRBD2
TGCGCCAGCAGCCAAGGGAGAGCGGGGGGCATGACAGATACGCAGTATTTT
CASSQGRAGGMTDTQYF
>.|TRBJ1-5|TRBV19|TRBD1
TGTGCCAGTAGTCACCGGGACAGGGGGCTTCGAGGCAATCAGCCCCAGCATTTT
CASSHRDRGLRGNQPQHF
>.|TRBJ1-6|TRBV21-1|.
TGTGCCAGCAGCATTAAACCGGGCTCCTATAATTCACCCCTCCACTTT
CASSIKPGSYNSPLHF
>.|TRBJ2-1|TRBV5-1|.
TGCGCCAGCAGCCCCAGGGGCGATGGCGGGGGAGAGCAGTTCTTC
CASSPRGDGGGEQFF
>.|TRBJ1-2|TRBV7-8|.
TGTGCCAGCAGCCCGACGAACGGGGTGTACTATGGCTACACCTTC
CASSPTNGVYYGYTF
>.|TRBJ2-2|TRBV5-6|TRBD2
TGTGCCAGCAACGCAGCGGGGTCCGCCCAACATCCCTTTTTT
CASNAAGSAQHPFF
>.|TRBJ2-5|TRBV5-4|TRBD2
TGTGCCAGCACCACCAGCGGGGGCAAAAGAGAGACCCAGTACTTC
CASTTSGGKRETQYF